This entry lists 25 T cell receptor beta chains sequenced from one sample in a study of shared clonotypes between healthy human individuals. The method was immunoSEQ multiplex PCR; TCRdb's version includes in-frame clones alone and lacks a portion of them. The sample yields about 600,000 clones, roughly 98% seen once. The naive CD8 fraction comprised CD45RO-negative cells positively selected for CCR7 and excluded terminally differentiated effector memory CD45RA+ cells. The sequencing sample was made of naive CD8+ T cells sorted from blood. Receptor source: a man aged 30 to 39 in good health.

This clone appeared a single time. The genes are TRBV5-4 and TRBJ2-7; 13 bases are a match to TRBD2. V lost 5 bases and J lost 4; bases outside the gene matches: 3. The CDR3 covers 14 residues. In germline, CDR1 is SGHNT, CDR2 YYREEE (reference sequence). As DNA, the CDR3 is TGTGCCAGCAGACTAGCGGGAGGGCCATACGAGCAGTACTTC. Translating gives CASRLAGGPYEQYF.

This CDR3 is CASSLPWADTQYF. As DNA, the CDR3 is TGTGCCAGCAGCTTGCCGTGGGCAGATACGCAGTATTTT. The chain joins TRBV7-9 to TRBJ2-3, with D hard to call. Per the germline V gene, CDR1 is SEHNR and CDR2 is FQNEAQ (reference sequence). The length of the CDR3 is 13 residues. V shed 3 bases and J shed 4 bases, with 8 bases lying between them. The full variable domain, with the rest looked up from reference TRBV7-9 and TRBJ2-3, is DTGVSQNPRHKITKRGQNVTFRCDPISEHNRLYWYRQTLGQGPEFLTYFQNEAQLEKSRLLSDRFSAERPKGSFSTLEIQRTEQGDSAMYLCASSLPWADTQYFGPGTRLTVL.

In this sample, this clone turned up once. This sequence joins TRBV28 and TRBJ2-1; 14 nucleotides line up with TRBD2. Germline V gene data show CDR1 as MDHEN and CDR2 as SYDVKM. The CDR3 sequence is 14 residues long. The V and J ends lost 10 bases and 5 bases, in that order; junction bases with no gene match: 4. CDR3 sequence (DNA): TGTGCCACCGCGGGACTAGCGGGAGACAATGAGCAGTTCTTC. The encoded protein is CATAGLAGDNEQFF.

The chain is built from TRBV9 and TRBJ1-5; 9 bases are a match to TRBD1. CDR3 length: 15 amino acids. Trimming removed 3 bases from V and 5 bases from J; junction bases left unmatched: 6. Germline V gene sequence: CDR1 SGDLS, CDR2 YYNGEE. CDR3 DNA: TGTGCCAGCAGCGCCCAGGACAGGGGAGATCAGCCCCAGCATTTT. Translating gives CASSAQDRGDQPQHF. Based on the CDR3 plus reference TRBV9 and TRBJ1-5, the full variable domain is DSGVTQTPKHLITATGQRVTLRCSPRSGDLSVYWYQQSLDQGLQFLIQYYNGEERAKGNILERFSAQQFPDLHSELNLSSLELGDSALYFCASSAQDRGDQPQHFGDGTRLSIL.

The chain joins TRBV5-4 to TRBJ2-2; 9 bases align to TRBD2. Germline V gene sequence: CDR1 SGHNT, CDR2 YYREEE (reference sequence). V shed 4 bases, J shed 6 bases, and the junction held 7 bases outside the gene matches. The CDR3 is made up of 15 amino acids. CDR3 residues: CASSISGSGAGELFF. CDR3 DNA: TGTGCCAGCAGCATTAGCGGGAGTGGGGCCGGGGAGCTGTTTTTT.

The rearrangement links TRBV9 to TRBJ2-3; D gene unclear. Deletions cut 0 bases from V and 0 bases from J, with 8 bases between. Germline V lookup: CDR1 SGDLS, CDR2 YYNGEE. CDR3 length equals 15 residues. CDR3 nucleotide sequence: TGTGCCAGCAGCGTAGTTGGTGGGAGCACAGATACGCAGTATTTT. It translates to CASSVVGGSTDTQYF.

This chain links TRBV5-1 with TRBJ2-7; 9 nucleotides match TRBD1. This CDR3 is built from 14 residues. CDR1 SGHRS and CDR2 YFSETQ come from the germline V gene. J gave up 5 bases and V 4 bases, and 7 bases lay outside the gene matches. The CDR3 is CASSPGTGLDEQYF. As DNA, the CDR3 is TGCGCCAGCAGCCCCGGGACAGGGCTGGACGAGCAGTACTTC. The entire variable domain, with the rest obtained from reference TRBV5-1 and TRBJ2-7, is as follows: KAGVTQTPRYLIKTRGQQVTLSCSPISGHRSVSWYQQTPGQGLQFLFEYFSETQRNKGNFPGRFSGRQFSNSRSEMNVSTLELGDSALYLCASSPGTGLDEQYFGPGTRLTVT.

CDR3 in amino acids: CASSAWDWEETQYF. CDR3 nucleotides: TGTGCCAGCAGCGCGTGGGACTGGGAAGAGACCCAGTACTTC. The J gene is TRBJ2-5, the V gene TRBV11-2; D is perhaps TRBD2 (6 bases). The V end lost 5 bases, the J end lost 3 bases, and 13 bases lay between the germline ends. The CDR3 sequence is 14 residues long. The germline V gene encodes CDR1 SGHAT and CDR2 FQNNGV.

V is TRBV11-3 and J is TRBJ2-1, with D uncertain. The germline V and J ends were trimmed by 0 bases and 3 bases, with 12 bases remaining between them. The CDR3 loop spans 16 amino acids. Per germline, CDR1 SGHNT and CDR2 YENEEA. DNA for the CDR3: TGTGCCAGCAGCTTAGATCCCACAGTGGTCTACAATGAGCAGTTCTTC. This sequence encodes CASSLDPTVVYNEQFF.

The chain recombines TRBV2 with TRBJ2-7, with D unresolved. V shed 10 bases and J shed 2 bases, with 15 bases lying between them. Germline CDR1 is SNHLY and CDR2 is FYNNEI. The CDR3 runs 13 residues. The CDR3 DNA is TGTGCCACTCGAGACTCCCACACCTACGAGCAGTACTTC. It is translated as CATRDSHTYEQYF.

CDR3 coding DNA: TGTGCCAGCAGCTCGGGTATGACAGGGGTCGAGCAGTACTTC. It codes for CASSSGMTGVEQYF. The rearrangement uses TRBV5-5 and TRBJ2-7; TRBD1 agrees at 8 bases. The CDR3 has 14 residues. The J segment lost 6 bases and the V segment lost 3 bases, leaving 8 bases of the junction unmatched. CDR1 and CDR2 (germline): SGHKS, YYEKEE (reference sequence).

The chain is built from TRBV27 and TRBJ2-7; D may correspond to TRBD1 or TRBD2 (5 bases each). Trimming shortened V by 8 bases and J by 0 bases, and 11 bases separated the two germline ends. The CDR3 has 13 amino acids. The germline V gene has CDR1 MNHEY and CDR2 SMNVEV (reference sequence). Here the CDR3 reads CASGTSSSYEQYF. CDR3 DNA sequence: TGTGCCAGCGGGACGTCAAGCTCCTACGAGCAGTACTTC.

The V call is TRBV18, the J call TRBJ2-2; D uncertain. Trimming pared 0 bases from V and 1 base from J, leaving 12 bases between. The CDR3 loop spans 17 amino acids. Germline CDR1 and CDR2: KGHSH and LQKENI. CDR3 in DNA: TGTGCCAGCTCACCACCACTTGCCGAAAGGAACACCGGGGAGCTGTTTTTT. It is translated as CASSPPLAERNTGELFF.

This clone was seen a single time. The V call is TRBV5-4, the J call TRBJ2-1, with 15 bases aligning to TRBD2. Germline lookup yields CDR1 SGHNT and CDR2 YYREEE (reference sequence). With V trimmed by 4 bases and J by 9 bases, 20 bases remained unmatched. There are 20 residues in the CDR3. CDR3 sequence (DNA): TGTGCCAGCAGCCCACCGGGACTAGCGGGAGGTTACGGTTCTTATACTGAGCAGTTCTTC. Translating gives CASSPPGLAGGYGSYTEQFF.

V usage is TRBV10-3 and J usage is TRBJ2-7; 7 nucleotides match TRBD2. The CDR3 has 14 amino acids. The germline V gene has CDR1 ENHRY and CDR2 SYGVKD. V lost 4 bases, J lost 5 bases, and 8 bases stayed unmatched. The DNA of the CDR3 is TGTGCCATCAGTGGGGCGGGGAGGGATGACGAGCAGTACTTC. It encodes CAISGAGRDDEQYF.

The rearrangement uses TRBV18 and TRBJ2-1, with D hard to call. Germline assignment: CDR1 KGHSH and CDR2 LQKENI. The CDR3 runs 11 residues. Trimming left V 3 bases short and J 8 bases short, with 5 bases between. The CDR3 region is CASSPADEQFF. DNA of the CDR3: TGTGCCAGCTCACCCGCGGATGAGCAGTTCTTC.

This chain links TRBV5-4 with TRBJ2-1; 8 bases align to TRBD2. With 1 base clipped from V and 4 bases from J, the junction kept 1 base outside the gene matches. The germline CDR1 and CDR2 sequences are SGHNT and YYREEE (reference sequence). The length of the CDR3 is 14 residues. For the CDR3, the DNA is TGTGCCAGCAGCTTGACTAGCGGTTACAATGAGCAGTTCTTC. Protein sequence: CASSLTSGYNEQFF.

The rearrangement links TRBV5-5 to TRBJ2-3; D possibly corresponds to TRBD1 (6 bases). CDR3 size: 16 residues. Trimming pared 0 bases from V and 0 bases from J, leaving 11 bases between. The germline V gene encodes CDR1 SGHKS and CDR2 YYEKEE (reference sequence). DNA for the CDR3: TGTGCCAGCAGCTTGGACAGGGATTGGAGCACAGATACGCAGTATTTT. The encoded protein is CASSLDRDWSTDTQYF.

The V and J genes are TRBV7-9 and TRBJ2-7; D not certain. CDR3 size: 15 residues. Germline CDR1 is SEHNR and CDR2 is FQNEAQ (reference sequence). V shed 2 bases and J shed 0 bases, with 11 bases lying between them. The CDR3 region is CASSLLRPSSYEQYF. Written as DNA, the CDR3 is TGTGCCAGCAGCTTACTCAGACCCTCCTCCTACGAGCAGTACTTC.

Note on this clone: Germline and junction disagree at one end, which may indicate a read error. The V gene is TRBV14, the J gene TRBJ2-7; 9 bases line up with TRBD1. The CDR3 is 19 residues long. CDR1 is SGHDN and CDR2 is FVKESK in the germline V gene. The CDR3 reads CASTQKGITGGLMSYEQYF. The CDR3 coding sequence is TGTGCCAGCACCCAAAAGGGGATTACAGGGGGCTTAATGTCCTACGAGCAGTACTTC. Using reference TRBV14 and TRBJ2-7 for the parts outside the CDR3, the full variable domain is EAGVTQFPSHSVIEKGQTVTLRCDPISGHDNLYWYRRVMGKEIKFLLHFVKESKQDESGMPNNRFLAERTGGTYSTLKVQPAELEDSGVYFCASTQKGITGGLMSYEQYFGPGTRLTVT.

The chain recombines TRBV7-8 with TRBJ2-1; the match to TRBD2 covers 10 bases. The germline gives CDR1 SGHVS, CDR2 FQNEAQ. The CDR3 contains 16 residues. V shed 2 bases, J shed 10 bases, and the junction held 11 bases outside the gene matches. The CDR3 protein is CASSLQPAGGPEEQFF. The CDR3 DNA follows: TGTGCCAGCAGCTTACAGCCAGCGGGAGGGCCAGAGGAGCAGTTCTTC.

CDR3 coding DNA: TGTGCCAGCAGCGCCGAAAAACTAGCGGAGAGCTCCTACAATGAGCAGTTCTTC. This encodes CASSAEKLAESSYNEQFF. The V gene is TRBV5-8, the J gene TRBJ2-1, with TRBD2 identical over 8 bases. CDR1 and CDR2 from the germline V gene are SGHTS and YDEGEE. J was trimmed by 0 bases and V by 4 bases; bases with no gene match: 12. This CDR3 contains 18 residues.

A single count supports this clone. The chain carries TRBV4-1 and TRBJ2-5, with D maybe TRBD2 (6 bases). Trimming left V 0 bases short and J 5 bases short, with 16 bases between. The CDR3 is made up of 16 amino acids. Germline V gene sequence: CDR1 MGHRA, CDR2 YSYEKL. The CDR3 nucleotides read TGCGCCAGCAGCCAAGACGCGGCGGGGACGGGGGAGACCCAGTACTTC. Protein sequence: CASSQDAAGTGETQYF.

This chain joins TRBV19 and TRBJ2-1; D remains ambiguous. Trimming removed 6 bases from V and 8 bases from J, with 17 bases in between. The V gene's germline CDR1 is LNHDA and CDR2 SQIVND (reference sequence). The CDR3 runs to 14 residues. In DNA, the CDR3 is TGTGCCAGTAGCAAAGTACTTGGGTACGATGAGCAGTTCTTC. It specifies CASSKVLGYDEQFF.

This rearrangement joins TRBV9 to TRBJ2-4, with 9 bases fitting TRBD1. The CDR3 loop spans 14 amino acids. The germline V gene has CDR1 SGDLS and CDR2 YYNGEE. J was trimmed by 3 bases and V by 3 bases; bases with no gene match: 1. The CDR3 sequence: CASSGTGDKNIQYF. The CDR3 DNA reads TGTGCCAGCAGCGGGACAGGGGACAAAAACATTCAGTACTTC.